This record covers a single TCR beta chain. Its antigen is currently unknown. Described treatment: about 20 received Ad26.COV2.S at low or high dose, single or two shots; about 5 received placebo; per-sample allocation not given. Day 63 following the first vaccine or placebo injection was when the samples were taken. In Boston, the donor was an adult between 18-55 years of age. This sample is drawn from a study of Ad26.COV2.S vaccination and SARS-CoV-2 variants. Study summary: Donor had been placed in the Ad26.COV2.S arm of the COV1001 trial. Study-level results: Placebo recipients trailed vaccine recipients in spike-specific TCR breadth. Vaccine and placebo recipients had comparable breadth of non-spike TCRs.

Germline CDR1 and CDR2: SGHTA and FQGNSA. The CDR3 runs 15 residues. V lost 0 bases, J lost 1 base, and 9 bases lay in between. The table came from immunoSEQ multiplex PCR; TCRdb's copy has only in-frame clones and leaves some out. The profile shows hundreds of thousands of clones, roughly 89% of them singletons. The sequences come from peripheral blood, collected in a trial of Ad26.COV2.S vaccine versus placebo. The origin of this receptor is a person aged 18-60 years who received the Ad26.COV2.S COVID-19 vaccine or a placebo. The V and J genes are TRBV7-2 and TRBJ1-2; no clear D gene. CDR3 protein: CASSLAPGLNYGYTF. CDR3 DNA: TGTGCCAGCAGCTTAGCGCCAGGTCTTAACTATGGCTACACCTTC.